This is a list of T cell receptor beta chains from one sample in a study of T-cell reconstitution after alpha-beta-depleted transplantation in children. TCRdb called the PCR reads again in MiXCR, with one record for every CDR3 protein. The sample has hundreds of thousands of distinct CDR3 sequences; 15% to 20% are singletons. The input for sequencing was PBMCs from the stem cell graft donor, taken from the stem cell graft. The receptor source for this set is a human donor who donated a stem cell graft to a child with acute myeloid leukemia. The CDR3 runs from the conserved cysteine through the conserved F or W. The D gene is left open where the match is weak. Where a row states a size, it is once, few, many or the class of an expanded clone; other rows omit it.

V gene: TRBV7-2; D gene: -; clone size: -; J gene: TRBJ2-7; CDR3 DNA: TGTGCCAGCAGCGTCCGCGGAGGGGCTTTGGCTTACGAGCAGTACTTC; CDR3 protein: CASSVRGGALAYEQYF
V gene: TRBV5-1; D gene: -; clone size: -; J gene: TRBJ2-2; CDR3 DNA: TGCGCCAGCAGCTTGGTACAGGACCACACCGGGGAGCTGTTTTTT; CDR3 protein: CASSLVQDHTGELFF
V gene: TRBV18; D gene: -; clone size: few; J gene: TRBJ2-7; CDR3 DNA: TGTGCCAGCTCACCATACGGGGTCCGCGAGCAGTACTTC; CDR3 protein: CASSPYGVREQYF
V gene: TRBV20-1; D gene: TRBD1; clone size: many; J gene: TRBJ2-3; CDR3 DNA: TGCAGTGCTAAAGGCAGGGGGCGCACAGATACGCAGTATTTT; CDR3 protein: CSAKGRGRTDTQYF
V gene: TRBV24-1; D gene: -; clone size: few; J gene: TRBJ2-3; CDR3 DNA: TGTGCCACCAGCTACAGGGTAGATTGGTATTTT; CDR3 protein: CATSYRVDWYF
V gene: TRBV10-3; D gene: -; clone size: -; J gene: TRBJ1-3; CDR3 DNA: TGTGCCATCGGGGGGGGTACTGGAAACACCATATATTTT; CDR3 protein: CAIGGGTGNTIYF
V gene: TRBV20-1; D gene: -; clone size: many; J gene: TRBJ2-5; CDR3 DNA: TGCAGTGCTAGATCCTATACCGGGGACCTTGAGACCCAGTACTTC; CDR3 protein: CSARSYTGDLETQYF
V gene: TRBV29-1; D gene: -; clone size: many; J gene: TRBJ1-6; CDR3 DNA: TGCAGCGTGGGTCAGGGGAAGTATTCACCCCTCCACTTT; CDR3 protein: CSVGQGKYSPLHF
V gene: TRBV12-3/TRBV12-4; D gene: -; clone size: few; J gene: TRBJ2-6; CDR3 DNA: TGTGCCAGCAGTTGGATTAGAGCAAGCTCTGGGGCCAACGTCCTGACTTTC; CDR3 protein: CASSWIRASSGANVLTF
V gene: TRBV7-2; D gene: TRBD1; clone size: many; J gene: TRBJ1-5; CDR3 DNA: TGTGCCAGCAGCGTCAGGGGGAATCAGCCCCAGCATTTT; CDR3 protein: CASSVRGNQPQHF
V gene: TRBV5-6; D gene: -; clone size: many; J gene: TRBJ2-1; CDR3 DNA: TGTGCCAGCAGCTTGACCAGGGACACTGAGCAGTTCTTC; CDR3 protein: CASSLTRDTEQFF
V gene: TRBV15; D gene: -; clone size: few; J gene: TRBJ2-5; CDR3 DNA: TGTGCCACCAGCAGAGGAGAGGGAGGATCCCAAGAGACCCAGTACTTC; CDR3 protein: CATSRGEGGSQETQYF
V gene: TRBV25-1; D gene: TRBD1; clone size: -; J gene: TRBJ2-3; CDR3 DNA: TGTGCCACCGCGACAGGGGATACGCAGTATTTT; CDR3 protein: CATATGDTQYF
V gene: TRBV29-1; D gene: -; clone size: many; J gene: TRBJ2-4; CDR3 DNA: TGCAGCGACAGGGACCTAGCCAAAAACATTCAGTACTTC; CDR3 protein: CSDRDLAKNIQYF
V gene: TRBV7-9; D gene: -; clone size: few; J gene: TRBJ2-1; CDR3 DNA: TGTGCCAGCAGCTTAAGTTGGGCGTACAATGAGCAGTTCTTC; CDR3 protein: CASSLSWAYNEQFF
V gene: TRBV27; D gene: -; clone size: -; J gene: TRBJ2-7; CDR3 DNA: TGTGCCAGCAGTGGGACGTTTAGCCCCTACGAGCAGTACTTC; CDR3 protein: CASSGTFSPYEQYF
V gene: TRBV20-1; D gene: TRBD2; clone size: many; J gene: TRBJ2-3; CDR3 DNA: TGCAGGGGAAGCGGGGGGGCCACAGATACGCAGTATTTT; CDR3 protein: CRGSGGATDTQYF
V gene: TRBV11-2; D gene: TRBD2; clone size: -; J gene: TRBJ2-3; CDR3 DNA: TGTGCCAGCGAGGGTGCGGGGGGTCAAAAAGATACGCAGTATTTT; CDR3 protein: CASEGAGGQKDTQYF
V gene: TRBV7-6; D gene: -; clone size: -; J gene: TRBJ2-1; CDR3 DNA: TGTGCCAGCAGCTCTCTTGCATTGGGCCAGGGTAAGACGGGATCGTACAATGAGCAGTTCTTC; CDR3 protein: CASSSLALGQGKTGSYNEQFF
V gene: TRBV7-9; D gene: -; clone size: -; J gene: TRBJ2-1; CDR3 DNA: TGTGCCAGCAGCTTATATCCATCGGCCGAGCAGTTCTTC; CDR3 protein: CASSLYPSAEQFF
V gene: TRBV12-3/TRBV12-4; D gene: -; clone size: -; J gene: TRBJ2-1; CDR3 DNA: TGTGCCAGCACTTTGGGACGGAGCTGCTACAATGAGCAGTTCTTC; CDR3 protein: CASTLGRSCYNEQFF
V gene: TRBV5-1; D gene: -; clone size: many; J gene: TRBJ2-1; CDR3 DNA: TGCGCCAGCAGCCCCGGACAGTCCTACAATGAGCAGTTCTTC; CDR3 protein: CASSPGQSYNEQFF
V gene: TRBV20-1; D gene: TRBD1; clone size: many; J gene: TRBJ2-5; CDR3 DNA: TGCAGTGCTAGATCAGGGGGCGCGGGAGAGACCCAGTACTTC; CDR3 protein: CSARSGGAGETQYF
V gene: TRBV30; D gene: -; clone size: -; J gene: TRBJ1-2; CDR3 DNA: TGTGCCTGGAGTGCGGACAGTAACTATGGCTACACCTTC; CDR3 protein: CAWSADSNYGYTF
V gene: TRBV6-1; D gene: -; clone size: few; J gene: TRBJ1-1; CDR3 DNA: TGTGCCAGCGGGGCAGGGGAAGGAACTGAAGCTTTCTTT; CDR3 protein: CASGAGEGTEAFF
V gene: TRBV5-6; D gene: -; clone size: few; J gene: TRBJ1-2; CDR3 DNA: TGTGCCAGCAGCAGGGACCTCTCCTATGGCTACACCTTC; CDR3 protein: CASSRDLSYGYTF
V gene: TRBV12-5; D gene: TRBD2; clone size: -; J gene: TRBJ2-3; CDR3 DNA: TGTGCTAGTGGTCCCGGGGGGGCGGGCACAGATACGCAGTATTTT; CDR3 protein: CASGPGGAGTDTQYF
V gene: TRBV7-2; D gene: -; clone size: -; J gene: TRBJ1-4; CDR3 DNA: TGTGCCAGCAGCCAAACAGGGCCGGGGGAAAAACTGTTTTTT; CDR3 protein: CASSQTGPGEKLFF
V gene: TRBV12-3/TRBV12-4; D gene: TRBD2; clone size: many; J gene: TRBJ2-1; CDR3 DNA: TGTGCCAGCAGGGCCGGGACTAGCGGGGGGTCCTACAATGAGCAGTTCTTC; CDR3 protein: CASRAGTSGGSYNEQFF
V gene: TRBV20-1; D gene: TRBD2; clone size: many; J gene: TRBJ2-2; CDR3 DNA: TGCAGTGCTATAACTAGCGCGAACACCGGGGAGCTGTTTTTT; CDR3 protein: CSAITSANTGELFF
V gene: TRBV7-9; D gene: -; clone size: many; J gene: TRBJ2-2; CDR3 DNA: TGTGCCAGCAGCTTAGGAAGTCTCCGTGCCGGGGAGCTGTTTTTT; CDR3 protein: CASSLGSLRAGELFF
V gene: TRBV20-1; D gene: TRBD1; clone size: many; J gene: TRBJ2-5; CDR3 DNA: TGCAGTGCGGGACAGGGTGAAGAGACCCAGTACTTC; CDR3 protein: CSAGQGEETQYF
V gene: TRBV10-3; D gene: -; clone size: many; J gene: TRBJ1-1; CDR3 DNA: TGTGCCATCAAGGGGAGAGGGGACACTGAAGCTTTCTTT; CDR3 protein: CAIKGRGDTEAFF
V gene: TRBV6-2/TRBV6-3; D gene: -; clone size: -; J gene: TRBJ1-5; CDR3 DNA: TGTGCCAGCAGTTACGGACAGAGCAATCAGCCCCAGCATTTT; CDR3 protein: CASSYGQSNQPQHF
V gene: TRBV28; D gene: -; clone size: many; J gene: TRBJ2-1; CDR3 DNA: TGTGCCAGCAGTTTATTGGAAGAGCAGTTCTTC; CDR3 protein: CASSLLEEQFF
V gene: TRBV20-1; D gene: TRBD2; clone size: many; J gene: TRBJ2-5; CDR3 DNA: TGCAGTGCTAGAGATAAACTAGCGGGGAAGAAAGAGACCCAGTACTTC; CDR3 protein: CSARDKLAGKKETQYF
V gene: TRBV20-1; D gene: -; clone size: -; J gene: TRBJ1-6; CDR3 DNA: TGCAGTGCCTCGCCCCGGCAGGGCTATGCACCCCTCCACTTT; CDR3 protein: CSASPRQGYAPLHF
V gene: TRBV7-9; D gene: TRBD1; clone size: few; J gene: TRBJ1-1; CDR3 DNA: TGTGCCAGCAGCCCGACGGGACAGCCAAACACTGAAGCTTTCTTT; CDR3 protein: CASSPTGQPNTEAFF
V gene: TRBV15; D gene: -; clone size: many; J gene: TRBJ1-5; CDR3 DNA: TGTGCCACCAGCAGAGAAACAGATCACCCTTATCAGCCCCAGCATTTT; CDR3 protein: CATSRETDHPYQPQHF
V gene: TRBV5-1; D gene: -; clone size: many; J gene: TRBJ2-1; CDR3 DNA: TGCGCCAGCAGCTTGGTGGAGGGGAAGTCCTACAATGAGCAGTTCTTC; CDR3 protein: CASSLVEGKSYNEQFF
V gene: TRBV4-1; D gene: -; clone size: -; J gene: TRBJ1-1; CDR3 DNA: TGCGCCAGCAGCCAAGAAAAAGCAGATTACACTGAAGCTTTCTTT; CDR3 protein: CASSQEKADYTEAFF
V gene: TRBV5-1; D gene: TRBD1; clone size: few; J gene: TRBJ2-1; CDR3 DNA: TGCGCCAGCCTGGAGGGGACAGGGGGACCCAATGAGCAGTTCTTC; CDR3 protein: CASLEGTGGPNEQFF
V gene: TRBV7-9; D gene: -; clone size: many; J gene: TRBJ2-1; CDR3 DNA: TGTGCCAGCAGCTTTGTAGGGGATGAGCAGTTCTTC; CDR3 protein: CASSFVGDEQFF
V gene: TRBV4-3; D gene: TRBD1; clone size: few; J gene: TRBJ1-1; CDR3 DNA: TGCGCCAGCAGCTTAGACAGGGAGGGGGACACTGAAGCTTTCTTT; CDR3 protein: CASSLDREGDTEAFF